Listed below are T cell receptor beta chains from one sample, sequenced in a study of PD-1 blockade in classical Hodgkin lymphoma. Produced via immunoSEQ multiplex PCR; TCRdb's table is partial and in-frame only. The sample gives about 21,000 clones, around 68% of which show up once; 5% to 6% is in the top ten. The sequenced sample was peripheral blood mononuclear cells (PBMCs), obtained at baseline. The receptor set was obtained from a human donor with classical Hodgkin lymphoma. Both conserved end residues are part of each CDR3. The D gene is left open where the match is weak. Rows may omit the clone size; those that give it use once, few, many or a size class.

V	J	size	D	DNA	CDR3
TRBV25-1	TRBJ1-2	few	NA	TGTGCCAGCAGCGGGACCGGGGCAGGAGGAGGCTACACCTTC	CASSGTGAGGGYTF
TRBV19	TRBJ2-7	few	NA	TGTGCCAGCAGAGCCGGGACGGGCACTCCAAAGCAGTACTTC	CASRAGTGTPKQYF
TRBV6-5	TRBJ2-5	NA	NA	TGTGCCAGCAGTTACTCGAATATTCAAGAGACCCAGTACTTC	CASSYSNIQETQYF
TRBV28	TRBJ2-3	NA	NA	TGTGCCAGCAGTTTCGGCGGGGAGGTTGGGGATACGCAGTATTTT	CASSFGGEVGDTQYF
TRBV6-5	TRBJ1-1	NA	NA	TGTGCCAGCAGTTACCTCCCGGGGCGCCGGGGCACTGAAGCTTTCTTT	CASSYLPGRRGTEAFF
TRBV30	TRBJ1-1	few	NA	TGTGCCTGGAGTGAGGGTTTTGGGCGAGGAGCTTTCTTT	CAWSEGFGRGAFF
TRBV5-8	TRBJ2-7	NA	NA	TGTGCCAGCAGCATTTCAGGGCGTCAACAGTACTTC	CASSISGRQQYF
TRBV6-5	TRBJ2-1	few	TRBD2	TGTGCCAGCAGTTACACAAGGACTAGCGGCTACAATGAGCAGTTCTTC	CASSYTRTSGYNEQFF
TRBV28	TRBJ1-5	NA	TRBD1	TGTGCCAGCAGCCTATGGGGACAGGGAACAGGGCAGCCCCAGCATTTT	CASSLWGQGTGQPQHF
TRBV5-1	TRBJ2-7	NA	NA	TGCGCCAGCAGCCTTCTGACCGACAGGTTAAGCTCCTACGAGCAGTACTTC	CASSLLTDRLSSYEQYF
TRBV19	TRBJ2-7	NA	NA	TGTGCCAGTAGTATAGGCGTACAGCAGATTTCCTACGAGCAGTACTTC	CASSIGVQQISYEQYF
TRBV4-2	TRBJ2-2	NA	NA	TGTGCCAGCAGGGAAACCGGCAGCCCGAACACCGGGGAGCTGTTTTTT	CASRETGSPNTGELFF
TRBV28	TRBJ2-7	NA	NA	TGTGCCAGCAGTTTATGGGAAAGCTCCTACGAGCAGTACTTC	CASSLWESSYEQYF
TRBV6-5	TRBJ2-7	NA	NA	TGTGCCAGCAGTTACCGGGGCCTCAGAAGGGACGAGCAGTACTTC	CASSYRGLRRDEQYF
TRBV29-1	TRBJ2-7	NA	NA	TGCAGCGTTGGAATTTTCAGGGGGGACCCTTCCTACGAGCAGTACTTC	CSVGIFRGDPSYEQYF
TRBV6-1	TRBJ2-2	NA	NA	TGTGCCAGCAGTCGGACAGCACCTTACACCGGGGAGCTGTTTTTT	CASSRTAPYTGELFF
TRBV11-3	TRBJ2-1	NA	TRBD2	TGTGCCAGCAGCTTAGTCGGAGGTAGTGGCGGGAGGACCAATGAGCAGTTCTTC	CASSLVGGSGGRTNEQFF
TRBV6-6	TRBJ1-5	NA	NA	TGTGCCAGCATGGGCAATCAGCCCCAGCATTTT	CASMGNQPQHF
TRBV29-1	TRBJ1-2	NA	NA	TGCAGCGTTGAATGGAGGACGGGTCGGTACACCTTC	CSVEWRTGRYTF
TRBV11-1	TRBJ2-2	few	NA	TGTGCCAGCAGGCCGAACTTCGGGGGATTAACCGGGGAGCTGTTTTTT	CASRPNFGGLTGELFF
TRBV6-5	TRBJ2-7	NA	NA	TGTGCCAGCAGTTACGCGGGACATAGGTACGAGCAGTACTTC	CASSYAGHRYEQYF
TRBV25-1	TRBJ2-5	NA	NA	TGTGCCAGCAGTGATAGGGGGACCTTTAGGGAGACCCAGTACTTC	CASSDRGTFRETQYF
TRBV5-1	TRBJ2-2	NA	NA	TGCGCCAGCAGCTTCGACAGCACCGGGGAGCTGTTTTTT	CASSFDSTGELFF
TRBV19	TRBJ2-7	NA	TRBD1	TGTGCCAGTAGTGCGAGACAGGGGGCCTACGAGCAGTACTTC	CASSARQGAYEQYF
TRBV7-2	TRBJ1-2	NA	TRBD1	TGTGCCAGCAGCTTAGTGGGACAGAACTATGGCTACACCTTC	CASSLVGQNYGYTF
TRBV27	TRBJ2-5	NA	NA	TGTGCCAGCAGTTTTAGGACACAAGAGACCCAGTACTTC	CASSFRTQETQYF
TRBV10-3	TRBJ2-1	NA	TRBD2	TGTGCCACCACGCGGACTAGCGGGGAAATCTCCTACAATGAGCAGTTCTTC	CATTRTSGEISYNEQFF
TRBV12-5	TRBJ2-1	NA	TRBD2	TGTGCTAGTGGTTTGGGAATAGCGGGGTACAATGAGCAGTTCTTC	CASGLGIAGYNEQFF
TRBV5-4	TRBJ2-1	NA	TRBD2	TGTGCCAGCAGCTTGGCCGCGGGGGCCTACAATGAGCAGTTCTTC	CASSLAAGAYNEQFF
TRBV6-5	TRBJ2-3	NA	NA	TGTGCCAGCAGGGGGTCATCCTCGGGGGATACGCAGTATTTT	CASRGSSSGDTQYF
TRBV2	TRBJ2-1	NA	TRBD1	TGTGGATACAGGGGCTTTGTGAACAATGAGCAGTTCTTC	CGYRGFVNNEQFF
TRBV4-1	TRBJ1-5	NA	NA	TGCGCCAGCAGCCAAGATCTGCCAGGAGGTAACAATCAGCCCCAGCATTTT	CASSQDLPGGNNQPQHF
TRBV11-2	TRBJ2-7	NA	NA	TGTGCCAGCAGCTTAACTCACCCCTTAGGCGAGCAGTACTTC	CASSLTHPLGEQYF
TRBV28	TRBJ1-1	few	NA	TGTGCCAGCTCCTTTATGGGTCCTTCGGTCGCTTTCTTT	CASSFMGPSVAFF
TRBV28	TRBJ2-3	once	TRBD1	TGTGCCAGCAGCTCAGGGGGCTTGGCAGATACGCAGTATTTT	CASSSGGLADTQYF
TRBV7-9	TRBJ2-3	few	TRBD2	TGTGCCAGCAGCTTTTTGTCTAGCGGGAACACAGATACGCAGTATTTT	CASSFLSSGNTDTQYF
TRBV6-5	TRBJ2-1	NA	TRBD2	TGTGCCAGCAGTTACCTACTAGCGGGAGGGGTCAGAGAGCAGTTCTTC	CASSYLLAGGVREQFF
TRBV28	TRBJ2-3	NA	NA	TGTGCCAGCAGCGGTGGGGATACGCAGTATTTT	CASSGGDTQYF
TRBV5-1	TRBJ1-4	NA	TRBD1	TGCGCCAGCAGCTTGGGGGACAGGGCTAATGAAAAACTGTTTTTT	CASSLGDRANEKLFF
TRBV28	TRBJ1-2	NA	NA	TGTGCCAGCAGCCCTCCCGGACAGATAAACTATGGCTACACCTTC	CASSPPGQINYGYTF
TRBV4-1	TRBJ2-7	few	NA	TGCGCCAGCAGCCAAGATACGTGGTCCTCCTACGAGCAGTACTTC	CASSQDTWSSYEQYF
TRBV19	TRBJ1-2	NA	NA	TGTGCCAGTAGTATAGACCTCATCCTCTCTGGTGGCTACACCTTC	CASSIDLILSGGYTF
TRBV19	TRBJ1-3	NA	NA	TGTGCCAGTAGTACAGGGTCCTCTGGAAACACCATATATTTT	CASSTGSSGNTIYF
TRBV19	TRBJ2-5	NA	TRBD2	TGTGCCAGTAGTCCCCTGGCAGAACTAGCGGGAGGGCCACAGACCCAGTACTTC	CASSPLAELAGGPQTQYF
TRBV27	TRBJ2-1	medium-sized	NA	TGTGCCAGCAGTATCTACAGGGAAGGTGACCTTTACAATGAGCAGTTCTTC	CASSIYREGDLYNEQFF
TRBV19	TRBJ2-3	NA	NA	TGTGCCAGTAGTAGGACGGTGGATAGGGCCCGCACAGATACGCAGTATTTT	CASSRTVDRARTDTQYF
TRBV9	TRBJ1-4	few	TRBD1	TGTGCCAGCAGCGTGGGACAGGGCCTAAGGGACGAAAAACTGTTTTTT	CASSVGQGLRDEKLFF
TRBV18	TRBJ2-2	NA	TRBD2	TGTGCCAGCTCAACTGGAACGGGACTAGGGAACACCGGGGAGCTGTTTTTT	CASSTGTGLGNTGELFF
TRBV30	TRBJ1-5	NA	TRBD1	TGTGCCTGGAGTGCGGCAGGGGGGCAGCCCCAGCATTTT	CAWSAAGGQPQHF
TRBV30	TRBJ1-5	NA	NA	TGTGCCTGGAGTGCTTCAGGCAATCAGCCCCAGCATTTT	CAWSASGNQPQHF
TRBV9	TRBJ1-1	NA	NA	TGTGCCAGCAGCGTAGCTTTATGGACGGAAGCTTTCTTT	CASSVALWTEAFF
TRBV28	TRBJ1-6	NA	TRBD1	TGTGCCAGCAGAGCAGAGGACAGGGCAAGTTCACCCCTCCACTTT	CASRAEDRASSPLHF
TRBV29-1	TRBJ1-2	NA	TRBD1	TGCAGCGTCCAGGGGGGCCACTATGGCTACACCTTC	CSVQGGHYGYTF
TRBV10-2	TRBJ2-7	medium-sized	NA	TGCGCCAGCAATAGGGGCAGGGACCACGAGCAGTACTTC	CASNRGRDHEQYF
TRBV6-1	TRBJ2-5	NA	TRBD1	TGTGCCAGCAGTGCCGGACAGGTCCAAGAGACCCAGTACTTC	CASSAGQVQETQYF
TRBV28	TRBJ1-2	NA	NA	TGTGCCAGCAGTCGAAGGCCCGGGGGAGGAGGTAACTATGGCTACACCTTC	CASSRRPGGGGNYGYTF
TRBV6-1	TRBJ1-2	NA	NA	TGTGCCAGCAGGCAGGAGGTCTATGGCTACACCTTC	CASRQEVYGYTF
TRBV5-1	TRBJ2-3	NA	NA	TGCGCCAGCTCCGTTCTAGCGCCTAGCACAGATACGCAGTATTTT	CASSVLAPSTDTQYF